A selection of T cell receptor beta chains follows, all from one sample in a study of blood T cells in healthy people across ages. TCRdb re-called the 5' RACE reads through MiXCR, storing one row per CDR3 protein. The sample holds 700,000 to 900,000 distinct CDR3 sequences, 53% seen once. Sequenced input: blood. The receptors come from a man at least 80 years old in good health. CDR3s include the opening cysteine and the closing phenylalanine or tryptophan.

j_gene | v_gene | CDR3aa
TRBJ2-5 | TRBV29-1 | CSAESGTQYF
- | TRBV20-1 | CSARAVMAPYEQYF
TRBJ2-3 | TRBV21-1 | CASSKKGLFPSTDTQYF
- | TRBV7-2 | CASSLGMGGRETQYF
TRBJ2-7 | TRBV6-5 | CASRSPGQSYEQYF
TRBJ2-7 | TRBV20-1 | CSARAPTSGRTSEQYF
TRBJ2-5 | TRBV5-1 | CACNSGSGETQYF
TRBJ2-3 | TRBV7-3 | CASSPRAGGTDTQYF
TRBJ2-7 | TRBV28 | CASSAEITQYF
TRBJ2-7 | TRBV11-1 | CASSFGTVPIYEQYF
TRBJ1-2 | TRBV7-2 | CASSLVSGRANYGYTF
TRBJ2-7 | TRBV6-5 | CASSYGSEVSYEQYF
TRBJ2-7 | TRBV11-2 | CASSLGDRSTYEQYF
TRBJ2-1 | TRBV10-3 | CAISELSVAFF
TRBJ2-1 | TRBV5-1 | CASSFPSSEQFF
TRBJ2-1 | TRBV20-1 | CSAPSGRPPNEQFF
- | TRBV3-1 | CASSPPRTGLYEQYF
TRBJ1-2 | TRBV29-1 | CSVEERGGYGYTF
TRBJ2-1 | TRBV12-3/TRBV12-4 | CASSLQAGVDEQFF
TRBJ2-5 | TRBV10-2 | CASSERVRGRPETQYF
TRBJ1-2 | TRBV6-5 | CASKEDRTYTF
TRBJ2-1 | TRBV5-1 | CASSLVGGREQFF
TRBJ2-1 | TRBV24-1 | CATSDFGPNPNEQFF
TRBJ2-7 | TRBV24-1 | CATSDLNRPGEQYF
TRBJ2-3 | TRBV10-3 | CAISETRSSGSGTDTQYF
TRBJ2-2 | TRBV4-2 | CASSQTSGGATGELFF
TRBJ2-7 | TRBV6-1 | CASSVLVRYEQYF
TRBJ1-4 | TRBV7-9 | CASSPFEGWNEKLFF
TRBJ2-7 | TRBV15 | CATSRDLRGTYEQYF
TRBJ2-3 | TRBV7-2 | CASSLGTGTGVNTQYF
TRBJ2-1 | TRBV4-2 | CASSQTLSSYNEQFF